This entry describes one TCR beta chain. These data come from a study of shared clonotypes between healthy human individuals. Generated by immunoSEQ multiplex PCR, the TCRdb table keeps only in-frame clones and is missing some. The repertoire holds hundreds of thousands of clones, with around 93% as singletons. As defined, naive CD8 cells were CD45RO-negative and positively selected for CCR7, with terminally differentiated effector memory CD45RA+ cells excluded. The germline gives CDR1 MDHEN, CDR2 SYDVKM. CDR3 size: 19 residues. After removal of 5 bases from V and 8 bases from J, the junction contained 17 bases not matched to a gene.

The sample consisted of naive CD8+ T cells sorted from blood. The chain carries TRBV28 and TRBJ2-1; 14 bases match TRBD2. The sequence was obtained from a man aged 30 to 45 in good health. Here the CDR3 reads CASSPTGLAGGPLRDEQFF. The CDR3 DNA follows: TGTGCCAGCAGTCCGACCGGACTAGCGGGGGGCCCACTAAGGGATGAGCAGTTCTTC.